These T cell receptor beta chains were read from a single sample in a study of T-cell reconstitution after alpha-beta-depleted transplantation in children. Via MiXCR, TCRdb re-called the PCR reads, giving one row per CDR3 protein. Among more than 550,000 distinct CDR3 sequences listed, 8% to 11% were seen once. The sequencing here drew on PBMCs from the stem cell graft donor, taken from the stem cell graft. The receptors come from a human donor who donated a stem cell graft to a child with acute myeloid leukemia. Each CDR3 is given with its conserved first and last residue. Fields, in order: CDR3 DNA, CDR3 protein, clone size, V gene, J gene, D gene. A D gene is named only where the DNA matches it firmly. A row's size may be missing; if present it is once, few, many or a size class.

TGTGCCACCAGTGATGGTGCCTCACCATCGCGGTTCTTC,CATSDGASPSRFF,few,TRBV24-1,TRBJ2-1,NA
TGTGCCAGCAGTGACCTCCTGGTGGGGCGCACTGAAGCTTTCTTT,CASSDLLVGRTEAFF,few,TRBV6-1,TRBJ1-1,NA
TGTGCCAGCTCACCCAGCAACCGTCAAGAGACCCAGTACTTC,CASSPSNRQETQYF,few,TRBV18,TRBJ2-5,NA
TGCGCCAGCAGGGTAGCGGGACAAAACGAGCAGTACTTC,CASRVAGQNEQYF,NA,TRBV5-1,TRBJ2-7,TRBD2
TGTGCCAGCAGTTTACGGGAGGGGAGTAGCAATCAGCCCCAGCATTTT,CASSLREGSSNQPQHF,few,TRBV12-3/TRBV12-4,TRBJ1-5,NA
TGCAGTGCTCTAGCTTCTAGCGGGAGGGCCGGGGAGCAGTACTTC,CSALASSGRAGEQYF,many,TRBV20-1,TRBJ2-7,TRBD2
TGCGCCAGCAGCCAAGTCCTGGGACAGGGGGTCTACGAGCAGTACTTC,CASSQVLGQGVYEQYF,few,TRBV4-1,TRBJ2-7,TRBD1
TGTGCCATCAGTGAGTTCACAGGGGGATACACCTTC,CAISEFTGGYTF,NA,TRBV10-3,TRBJ1-2,TRBD1
TGTGCCTGGAGTGTACTCACGGGCAATGAGCAGTTCTTC,CAWSVLTGNEQFF,few,TRBV30,TRBJ2-1,NA
TGTGCCAGCAGCCCACGGACAGGGGCATCTGGAAACACCATATATTTT,CASSPRTGASGNTIYF,NA,TRBV7-2,TRBJ1-3,TRBD1
TGCAGTGCTGCATTTGGCTTGGCAGGACGGGAAGAGACCCAGTACTTC,CSAAFGLAGREETQYF,NA,TRBV20-1,TRBJ2-5,NA
TGTGCCAGCAGTGAAAGGGGCAGGGAGCAGTACTTC,CASSERGREQYF,many,TRBV25-1,TRBJ2-7,NA
TGCAGTGCTAGGAACAGCTCTGCCGGGAACACTGAAGCTTTCTTT,CSARNSSAGNTEAFF,few,TRBV20-1,TRBJ1-1,NA
TGCGCCAGCAGCTGGGCGATGGGGGCTCCTGAAGCTTTCTTT,CASSWAMGAPEAFF,NA,TRBV5-1,TRBJ1-1,NA
TGTGCCAGCAGCGTAGCTCTCACAGGGCCAGCCTCTGAAGCTTTCTTT,CASSVALTGPASEAFF,NA,TRBV9,TRBJ1-1,NA
TGTGCCAGCAGCTTAGCGCCAGGGGGCCGCTCTGGGGCCAACGTCCTGACTTTC,CASSLAPGGRSGANVLTF,few,TRBV7-2,TRBJ2-6,TRBD1
TGCGCCAGCAGCATTACAGGGGTTCGAGAGACCCAGTACTTC,CASSITGVRETQYF,NA,TRBV5-1,TRBJ2-5,TRBD1
TGCAGCGTCGAGGGACTAGCGGGAGCGGGCAATGAGCAGTTCTTC,CSVEGLAGAGNEQFF,NA,TRBV29-1,TRBJ2-1,TRBD2
TGCAGTGCTAGAGATATCCGGGCCTACCAAGAGACCCAGTACTTC,CSARDIRAYQETQYF,many,TRBV20-1,TRBJ2-5,NA
TGTGCCAGCAGCCATGGGACAGGATCTCAGCCCCAGCATTTT,CASSHGTGSQPQHF,many,TRBV12-3/TRBV12-4,TRBJ1-5,TRBD1
TGTGCCAGCAGCCAAACAGGGGGTGTCTATGGCTACACCTTC,CASSQTGGVYGYTF,few,TRBV14,TRBJ1-2,TRBD1
TGCGCCAGCAGCCCCCGTAGCGTTGATACGCAGTATTTT,CASSPRSVDTQYF,few,TRBV4-3,TRBJ2-3,NA
TGCAGCGTTGAAGGTGCCGACAGGGCAATCTATGGCTACACCTTC,CSVEGADRAIYGYTF,NA,TRBV29-1,TRBJ1-2,TRBD1
TGTGCCAGCAGGGATAATGAGCAGTTCTTC,CASRDNEQFF,many,TRBV6-2/TRBV6-3,TRBJ2-1,NA
TGTGCCAGCAGCCCGAGACTAGCGGAGGCCTACAATGAGCAGTTCTTC,CASSPRLAEAYNEQFF,few,TRBV7-9,TRBJ2-1,TRBD2
TGCAGTGCTAGAGATGGGGCGGTAGCTGAGCAAGAGACCCAGTACTTC,CSARDGAVAEQETQYF,many,TRBV20-1,TRBJ2-5,NA
TGCAGTGCGGACCCCCCGACTAGCGTGTACAATGAGCAGTTCTTC,CSADPPTSVYNEQFF,NA,TRBV20-1,TRBJ2-1,TRBD2
TGTGCCAGCAGCGATGGTAGCTACGAGCAGTACTTC,CASSDGSYEQYF,NA,TRBV25-1,TRBJ2-7,NA
TGCGCCAGCAGCTTAGGACAGGGGGCAAGCTCTGGGGCCAACGTCCTGACTTTC,CASSLGQGASSGANVLTF,NA,TRBV5-1,TRBJ2-6,TRBD1
TGTGCCAGCAGTTCTGGGTACAACGAGCAGTACTTC,CASSSGYNEQYF,many,TRBV28,TRBJ2-7,NA
TGTGCCAGCAGTGTGAAAAACATTCAGTACTTC,CASSVKNIQYF,many,TRBV6-1,TRBJ2-4,NA
TGTGCCATGGAGGACGTGGGAAACACCATATATTTT,CAMEDVGNTIYF,many,TRBV12-3/TRBV12-4,TRBJ1-3,NA
TGTGCCAGCAGCTTTCTAGGGCCCGTGGGCTACGAGCAGTACTTC,CASSFLGPVGYEQYF,few,TRBV9,TRBJ2-7,NA
TGTGCCAGCAGTCGATATAGCGGGAGTCAAGTTAGCAATGAGCAGTTCTTC,CASSRYSGSQVSNEQFF,NA,TRBV6-1,TRBJ2-1,TRBD2
TGTGCCATCAGTGAGTCAACTAGCGGGAACACCGGGGAGCTGTTTTTT,CAISESTSGNTGELFF,NA,TRBV10-3,TRBJ2-2,TRBD2
TGTGCCAGCAGTTTTCAGGTGGTTAACGAGCAGTACTTC,CASSFQVVNEQYF,NA,TRBV12-3/TRBV12-4,TRBJ2-7,NA
TGTGCCAGCAGCTTAGTAACAGCCTCCTACGAGCAGTACTTC,CASSLVTASYEQYF,NA,TRBV11-2,TRBJ2-7,NA
TGCAGTGGGGGAGTGTCAGGGGGCGAAAATACGCAGTATTTT,CSGGVSGGENTQYF,few,TRBV20-1,TRBJ2-3,TRBD1
TGTGCCAGCAGCCAACCTGGACGCCTATACAATGAGCAGTTCTTC,CASSQPGRLYNEQFF,many,TRBV3-1,TRBJ2-1,NA
TGCAGTGCTACGACCTCTAGCGGGGGGACCCAGTACTTC,CSATTSSGGTQYF,many,TRBV20-1,TRBJ2-5,TRBD2
TGTGCCAGCAGCCGGGACTCCTCGAGCTCCTACAATGAGCAGTTCTTC,CASSRDSSSSYNEQFF,many,TRBV7-2,TRBJ2-1,NA
TGTGCCAGCAGCTCTCAGACTAACACGCAGTATTTT,CASSSQTNTQYF,NA,TRBV7-3,TRBJ2-3,NA
TGTGCCAGCAGTTACGCCAGCGGGAGGCTCTCCTACAATGAGCAGTTCTTC,CASSYASGRLSYNEQFF,NA,TRBV6-2/TRBV6-3,TRBJ2-1,TRBD2
TGTGCCAGCAGCTCGGGACAGTTATCCTACGAGCAGTACTTC,CASSSGQLSYEQYF,many,TRBV7-2,TRBJ2-7,TRBD1
TGTGCCAGCAGCTTAAGCGGGTTCACCTACAATGAGCAGTTCTTC,CASSLSGFTYNEQFF,many,TRBV11-3,TRBJ2-1,NA
TGTGCCAGCAGCCGGCTTTCCGGACAGGGGGCGGCCGGGGAGCTGTTTTTT,CASSRLSGQGAAGELFF,few,TRBV9,TRBJ2-2,TRBD1
TGTGCCGCTCAAGCCGGGGAGCTGTTTTTT,CAAQAGELFF,NA,TRBV28,TRBJ2-2,NA
TGTGCCAGCAGGCAGGGGTCTGAAGCTTTCTTT,CASRQGSEAFF,many,TRBV7-2,TRBJ1-1,NA
TGTGCCAGCAATGGTTTGAGGTACGAGCAGTGCTTC,CASNGLRYEQCF,NA,TRBV28,TRBJ2-7,NA
TGTGCCAGCAGTGAGAGTACTAGCGGGAGGAACACCGGGGAGCTGTTTTTT,CASSESTSGRNTGELFF,NA,TRBV6-4,TRBJ2-2,TRBD2
TGTGCCAGCAGCATACAGGGACAGGGTCCCTACGAGCAGTACTTC,CASSIQGQGPYEQYF,few,TRBV7-3,TRBJ2-7,TRBD1
TGCAGTGCTAGCGGGGGACGGACCCTCTCCTACGAGCAGTACTTC,CSASGGRTLSYEQYF,many,TRBV20-1,TRBJ2-7,NA
TGCGCCAGCCGCTATTGGAGTGGGGCGAACACCGGGGAGCTGTTTTTT,CASRYWSGANTGELFF,few,TRBV5-1,TRBJ2-2,NA